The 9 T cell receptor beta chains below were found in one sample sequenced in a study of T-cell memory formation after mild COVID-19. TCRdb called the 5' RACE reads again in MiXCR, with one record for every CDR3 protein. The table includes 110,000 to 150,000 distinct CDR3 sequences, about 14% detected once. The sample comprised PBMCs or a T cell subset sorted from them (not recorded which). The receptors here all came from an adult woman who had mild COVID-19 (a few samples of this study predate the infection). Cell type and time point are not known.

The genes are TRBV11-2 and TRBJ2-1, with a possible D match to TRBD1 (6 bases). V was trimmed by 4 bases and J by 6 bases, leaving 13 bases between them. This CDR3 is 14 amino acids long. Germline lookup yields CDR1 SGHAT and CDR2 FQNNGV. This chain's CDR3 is CASSSPGHGNEQFF. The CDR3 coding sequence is TGTGCCAGCAGCTCACCGGGACACGGCAATGAGCAGTTCTTC.

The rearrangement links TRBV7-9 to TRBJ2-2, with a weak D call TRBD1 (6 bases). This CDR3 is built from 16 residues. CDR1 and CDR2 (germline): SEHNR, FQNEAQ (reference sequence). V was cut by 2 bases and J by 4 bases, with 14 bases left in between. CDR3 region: CASSLNPQGTTGELFF. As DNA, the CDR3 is TGTGCCAGCAGCTTAAACCCCCAGGGGACCACCGGGGAGCTGTTTTTT. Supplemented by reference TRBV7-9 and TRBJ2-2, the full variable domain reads DTGVSQNPRHKITKRGQNVTFRCDPISEHNRLYWYRQTLGQGPEFLTYFQNEAQLEKSRLLSDRFSAERPKGSFSTLEIQRTEQGDSAMYLCASSLNPQGTTGELFFGEGSRLTVL.

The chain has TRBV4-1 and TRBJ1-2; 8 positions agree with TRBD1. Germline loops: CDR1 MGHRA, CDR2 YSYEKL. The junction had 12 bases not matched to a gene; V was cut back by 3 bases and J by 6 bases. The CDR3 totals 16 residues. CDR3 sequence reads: CASSQHRQGSSDGYTF. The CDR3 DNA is TGCGCCAGCAGCCAGCACAGACAGGGGAGTAGTGATGGCTACACCTTC.

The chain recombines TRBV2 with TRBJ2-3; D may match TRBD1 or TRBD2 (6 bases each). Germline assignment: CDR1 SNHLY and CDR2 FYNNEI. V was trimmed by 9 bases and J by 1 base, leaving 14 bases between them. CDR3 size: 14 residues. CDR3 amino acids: CARGGWSGTDTQYF. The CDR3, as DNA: TGTGCCAGAGGGGGGTGGAGTGGCACAGATACGCAGTATTTT.

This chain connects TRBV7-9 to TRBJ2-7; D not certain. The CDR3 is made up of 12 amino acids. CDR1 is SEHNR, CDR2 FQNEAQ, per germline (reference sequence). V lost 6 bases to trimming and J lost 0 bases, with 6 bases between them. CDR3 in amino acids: CASRPLSYEQYF. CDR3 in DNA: TGTGCCAGCAGACCACTCTCCTACGAGCAGTACTTC.

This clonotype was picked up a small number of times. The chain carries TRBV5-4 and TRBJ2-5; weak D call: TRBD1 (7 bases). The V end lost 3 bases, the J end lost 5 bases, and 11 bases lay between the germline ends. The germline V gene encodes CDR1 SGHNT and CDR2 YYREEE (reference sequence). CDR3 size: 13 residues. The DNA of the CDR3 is TGTGCCAGCAGCTGGAGGGGGCATGAGACCCAGTACTTC. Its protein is CASSWRGHETQYF.

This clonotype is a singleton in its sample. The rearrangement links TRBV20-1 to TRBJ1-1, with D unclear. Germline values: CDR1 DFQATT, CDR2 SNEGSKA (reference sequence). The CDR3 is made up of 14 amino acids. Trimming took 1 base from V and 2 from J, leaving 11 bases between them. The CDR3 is CSARAQSGNTEAFF. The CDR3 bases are TGCAGTGCTAGAGCACAGAGTGGTAACACTGAAGCTTTCTTT.

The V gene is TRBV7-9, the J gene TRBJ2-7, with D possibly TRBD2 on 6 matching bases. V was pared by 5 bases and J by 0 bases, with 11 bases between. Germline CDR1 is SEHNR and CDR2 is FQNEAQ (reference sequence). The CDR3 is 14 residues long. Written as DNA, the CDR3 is TGTGCCAGCAGCCCTCTAGCGAGCTCCTACGAGCAGTACTTC. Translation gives CASSPLASSYEQYF.

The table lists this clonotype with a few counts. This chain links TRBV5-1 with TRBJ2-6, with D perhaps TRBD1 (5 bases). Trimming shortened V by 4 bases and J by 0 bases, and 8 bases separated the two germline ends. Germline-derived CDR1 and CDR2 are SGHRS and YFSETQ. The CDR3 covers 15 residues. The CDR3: CASSQTVSGANVLTF. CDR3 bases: TGCGCCAGCAGCCAGACAGTCTCTGGGGCCAACGTCCTGACTTTC.